This entry lists 28 T cell receptor beta chains sequenced from one sample in a study of T cell changes during pregnancy in multiple sclerosis. Here immunoSEQ multiplex PCR was the method, and the copy in TCRdb shows in-frame clones only, minus some. The table has tens of thousands of clones, over 80% seen once. The sample was PBMCs, taken in the first trimester of pregnancy. The receptors here all came from a female donor in good health, serving as a control in a pregnancy study. Some clones in this sample may be carry-over from other donors' samples.

The rearrangement joins TRBV5-4 to TRBJ2-1; TRBD2 matches at 13 bases. Per the germline V gene, CDR1 is SGHNT and CDR2 is YYREEE (reference sequence). V was clipped by 2 bases and J by 4 bases; unmatched bases: 0. This CDR3 is built from 15 residues. CDR3 sequence: CASSLLAGGYNEQFF. DNA of the CDR3: TGTGCCAGCAGCTTACTAGCGGGGGGGTACAATGAGCAGTTCTTC.

This rearrangement joins TRBV5-4 to TRBJ2-3; D is perhaps TRBD1 (6 bases). Per germline, CDR1 SGHNT and CDR2 YYREEE (reference sequence). V lost 3 bases, J lost 2 bases, and 13 bases lay in between. This CDR3 is 15 amino acids long. Here the CDR3 reads CASSSRDTITDTQYF. CDR3 nucleotides: TGTGCCAGCAGCTCTCGGGACACGATCACAGATACGCAGTATTTT. Full variable domain (missing parts from reference TRBV5-4 and TRBJ2-3): ETGVTQSPTHLIKTRGQQVTLRCSSQSGHNTVSWYQQALGQGPQFIFQYYREEENGRGNFPPRFSGLQFPNYSSELNVNALELDDSALYLCASSSRDTITDTQYFGPGTRLTVL.

This clone was seen only a few times. The chain recombines TRBV5-4 with TRBJ1-5, with D tentatively TRBD1 (6 bases). The CDR3 sequence is 13 residues long. The germline gives CDR1 SGHNT, CDR2 YYREEE (reference sequence). V dropped 1 base and J dropped 8 bases, with 10 bases sitting between them. The CDR3 nucleotides are TGTGCCAGCAGCTTGCAGGGGAAGGAGCCCCAGCATTTT. This sequence encodes CASSLQGKEPQHF.

This chain joins TRBV6-4 and TRBJ2-5; possibly TRBD1 for D (5 bases). The CDR3 spans 15 residues. V was cut by 0 bases and J by 4 bases, with 12 bases left in between. The germline CDR1 and CDR2 sequences are MRHNA and SNTAGT. The chain's CDR3 is CASSDSAGKGETQYF. The CDR3 DNA is TGTGCCAGCAGTGACTCGGCAGGGAAGGGAGAGACCCAGTACTTC.

V usage is TRBV6-6 and J usage is TRBJ1-5, with TRBD1 identical over 8 bases. CDR3 length: 15 residues. CDR1 is MNHNY and CDR2 is SVGAGI in the germline V gene (reference sequence). Germline trimming cut 6 bases from V and 0 bases from J; bases unmatched to any gene: 4. The CDR3 region has the DNA TGTGCCAGCAGCCCCGGACAGGGTAGCAATCAGCCCCAGCATTTT. Amino acid sequence: CASSPGQGSNQPQHF.

The chain uses TRBV28 and TRBJ2-1; 9 bases line up with TRBD1. Germline V gene lookup returns CDR1 MDHEN and CDR2 SYDVKM. The CDR3 consists of 15 residues. Trimming cost V 5 bases and J 0 bases; bases outside gene matches: 2. The CDR3 here is CASSQTGGSYNEQFF. Here the CDR3 DNA reads TGTGCCAGCAGTCAGACAGGGGGCTCCTACAATGAGCAGTTCTTC.

This chain links TRBV4-2 with TRBJ2-3; D is perhaps TRBD1 (5 bases). Germline lookup yields CDR1 LGHNA and CDR2 YNFKEQ. This CDR3 spans 16 amino acids. The V end lost 0 bases, the J end lost 5 bases, and 15 bases lay between the germline ends. The CDR3 protein is CASSQDGATLVDTQYF. DNA of the CDR3: TGTGCCAGCAGCCAAGATGGGGCTACCCTGGTAGATACGCAGTATTTT.

J is TRBJ1-4 and V is TRBV14; TRBD1 is a possible D gene (5 bases). Deletions cut 2 bases from V and 7 bases from J, with 8 bases between. This CDR3 has 13 amino acids. Germline values: CDR1 SGHDN, CDR2 FVKESK. Here the CDR3 reads CASSQIGGEKLFF. CDR3 nucleotides: TGTGCCAGCAGCCAAATCGGGGGTGAAAAACTGTTTTTT.

This clone was seen only once. The CDR3 DNA sequence: TGTGCCAGCAGTTCCCTGCACAGGGAGCAGTACTTC. Translation: CASSSLHREQYF. V is TRBV6-5 and J is TRBJ2-7; D is perhaps TRBD1 (5 bases). Trimming shortened V by 4 bases and J by 7 bases, and 11 bases separated the two germline ends. Germline CDR1 and CDR2: MNHEY and SVGAGI. The CDR3 spans 12 residues.

The rearrangement joins TRBV6-5 to TRBJ1-2; TRBD1 agrees at 12 bases. Germline CDR1 MNHEY, CDR2 SVGAGI. The CDR3 runs 15 residues. Germline trimming cut 2 bases from V and 4 bases from J; bases unmatched to any gene: 2. CDR3 residues: CASSYGTGGIYGYTF. CDR3 DNA: TGTGCCAGCAGTTACGGGACAGGGGGCATCTATGGCTACACCTTC.

This clone showed up just once. This sequence joins TRBV7-9 and TRBJ1-6, with 9 bases fitting TRBD1. The CDR3 is 15 residues long. J was trimmed by 11 bases and V by 5 bases; bases with no gene match: 10. Germline values: CDR1 SEHNR, CDR2 FQNEAQ (reference sequence). The CDR3 loop reads CASSTGGTGSTPLHF. Written as DNA, the CDR3 is TGTGCCAGCAGCACCGGGGGGACAGGGTCGACACCCCTCCACTTT.

A single count supports this clone. The chain has TRBV27 and TRBJ2-3; tentatively, D is TRBD1 (5 bases). Germline CDR1 and CDR2: MNHEY and SMNVEV (reference sequence). Trimming stripped 5 bases from V and 0 bases from J, with 12 bases between. This CDR3 comprises 15 residues. The CDR3 here is CASSLGLISTDTQYF. The CDR3 DNA reads as TGTGCCAGCAGTCTGGGGCTCATTAGCACAGATACGCAGTATTTT.

The chain employs TRBV9 and TRBJ2-3, with D possibly being TRBD2 (6 bases). The CDR3 extends over 14 amino acids. Trimming left V 4 bases short and J 0 bases short, with 9 bases between. CDR1 and CDR2 (germline): SGDLS, YYNGEE. Written as DNA, the CDR3 is TGTGCCAGCAGCACCAGCGGGAGCACAGATACGCAGTATTTT. Translated: CASSTSGSTDTQYF. The full variable domain, its missing parts supplied by reference TRBV9 and TRBJ2-3, is DSGVTQTPKHLITATGQRVTLRCSPRSGDLSVYWYQQSLDQGLQFLIQYYNGEERAKGNILERFSAQQFPDLHSELNLSSLELGDSALYFCASSTSGSTDTQYFGPGTRLTVL.

The chain links TRBV2 to TRBJ2-3; 7 bases map to TRBD2. CDR3 length: 15 residues. Germline loops: CDR1 SNHLY, CDR2 FYNNEI. J lost 4 bases, V lost 3 bases, and 7 bases had no gene match. The CDR3 region is CASSEAGVGADTQYF. In DNA, the CDR3 is TGTGCCAGCAGTGAGGCGGGAGTAGGCGCAGATACGCAGTATTTT.

The chain recombines TRBV27 with TRBJ2-4; TRBD1 matches 8 bases. The CDR3 extends over 16 amino acids. V dropped 6 bases and J dropped 0; count of bases not matched to a gene: 7. Germline CDR1 reads MNHEY; CDR2 reads SMNVEV (reference sequence). The CDR3 DNA is TGTGCCAGCAGACGCCTAGGACAGGGAGCCAAAAACATTCAGTACTTC. Translating it yields CASRRLGQGAKNIQYF.

This clone was seen just once. This sequence joins TRBV28 and TRBJ1-2; weak D call: TRBD1 (6 bases). This CDR3 region has 15 residues. The ends were cut back, 3 bases at V and 8 bases at J, with 19 bases in the middle. Germline V gene sequence: CDR1 MDHEN, CDR2 SYDVKM. CDR3 coding DNA: TGTGCCAGCAGTTTCCAAGGGACAAGAGGCGGGGGCTACACCTTC. This gives the protein CASSFQGTRGGGYTF.

The V gene is TRBV11-2, the J gene TRBJ2-7; a weak D match, TRBD2 (6 bases). The V and J ends lost 0 bases and 2 bases respectively, with 14 bases between them. In germline, CDR1 is SGHAT, CDR2 FQNNGV. The CDR3 spans 16 residues. The CDR3 here is CASSLDSGGPTYEQYF. CDR3 sequence (DNA): TGTGCCAGCAGCTTAGATTCCGGGGGTCCGACCTACGAGCAGTACTTC.

The J gene is TRBJ2-7, the V gene TRBV11-1; TRBD2 agrees at 9 bases. There are 15 residues in the CDR3. V was pared by 1 base and J by 3 bases, with 4 bases of the junction left unmatched. Germline CDR1 SGHAT, CDR2 FQDESV (reference sequence). CDR3 DNA: TGTGCCAGCAGCTTAGGGGGACTAGCTCACTACGAGCAGTACTTC. The encoded protein is CASSLGGLAHYEQYF.

The rearrangement uses TRBV21-1 and TRBJ1-5; whether TRBD1, the table's D call, matches the DNA was not checked. TRBV21-1 is classified as a pseudogene. The CDR3 covers 14 residues. CDR3 amino acids: CASSRRTGNQPQHF. CDR3 in DNA: TGTGCCAGCAGCCGCCGGACAGGCAATCAGCCCCAGCATTTT.

This chain uses TRBV25-1 with TRBJ1-2; tentative D call: TRBD1 (5 bases). There are 15 residues in the CDR3. V was cut by 8 bases and J by 0 bases, with 16 bases left in between. Per the germline V gene, CDR1 is MGHDK and CDR2 is SYGVNS. CDR3 bases: TGTGCCAGCCTCAGGGAAGTTGGAGCTAACTATGGCTACACCTTC. It is translated as CASLREVGANYGYTF.

V gene TRBV11-2 combines with J gene TRBJ1-4; tentative D call: TRBD1 (6 bases). With 6 bases removed from V and 4 bases from J, the gap between germline ends came to 12 bases. CDR1 and CDR2 (germline): SGHAT, FQNNGV. The CDR3 has 14 amino acids. Here the CDR3 DNA reads TGTGCCAGCAGGTCGACAGGAGGTAATGAAAAACTGTTTTTT. The encoded protein is CASRSTGGNEKLFF.

V and J are TRBV29-1 and TRBJ2-6; D is ambiguous. CDR1 is SQVTM and CDR2 is ANQGSEA in the germline V gene. This CDR3 is built from 13 residues. Trimming pared 1 base from V and 2 bases from J, leaving 3 bases between. The CDR3 coding sequence is TGCAGCGTTGAAGGGCCTGGGGCCAACGTCCTGACTTTC. Its translation is CSVEGPGANVLTF.

This clone was observed a single time. The rearrangement links TRBV11-2 to TRBJ2-5, with no clear D. Germline CDR1 and CDR2: SGHAT and FQNNGV. Trimming cost V 3 bases and J 4 bases, with 3 bases left between them. This CDR3 spans 11 amino acids. The CDR3 sequence: CASSFGETQYF. In DNA, the CDR3 is TGTGCCAGCAGCTTCGGAGAGACCCAGTACTTC. Based on the CDR3 plus reference TRBV11-2 and TRBJ2-5, the full variable domain is EAGVAQSPRYKIIEKRQSVAFWCNPISGHATLYWYQQILGQGPKLLIQFQNNGVVDDSQLPKDRFSAERLKGVDSTLKIQPAKLEDSAVYLCASSFGETQYFGPGTRLLVL.

This chain joins TRBV7-2 and TRBJ2-3; 8 bases are a match to TRBD2. After removal of 1 base from V and 5 bases from J, the junction contained 2 bases not matched to a gene. Germline CDR1 is SGHTA and CDR2 is FQGNSA. This CDR3 region has 14 residues. CDR3 residues: CASSLGAGGDTQYF. The CDR3 region has the DNA TGTGCCAGCAGCTTAGGGGCGGGAGGAGATACGCAGTATTTT.

The chain employs TRBV5-1 and TRBJ2-3; 9 bases line up with TRBD1. The CDR3 is made up of 15 amino acids. From germline, CDR1 is SGHRS and CDR2 YFSETQ. Trimming cost V 0 bases and J 4 bases; bases outside gene matches: 3. Here the CDR3 DNA reads TGCGCCAGCAGCTTGGAGGGACAGGGCGCAGATACGCAGTATTTT. Protein: CASSLEGQGADTQYF.

The chain combines TRBV27 with TRBJ2-2; unclear D gene. Germline V lookup: CDR1 MNHEY, CDR2 SMNVEV (reference sequence). Trimming stripped 4 bases from V and 1 base from J, with 7 bases between. The CDR3 is 14 amino acids. The CDR3 region is CASSSSLNTGELFF. The CDR3 nucleotides are TGTGCCAGCAGTTCCTCCTTGAACACCGGGGAGCTGTTTTTT.

This chain links TRBV5-1 with TRBJ1-3, with 7 bases that match TRBD1. The CDR3 spans 13 residues. Germline V gives CDR1 SGHRS, CDR2 YFSETQ. V shed 4 bases, J shed 8 bases, and the junction held 6 bases outside the gene matches. CDR3: CASSRGTADTIYF. CDR3 bases: TGCGCCAGCAGCCGAGGGACAGCCGACACCATATATTTT.

J is TRBJ1-3 and V is TRBV30; no reliable D call. The CDR3 loop spans 14 amino acids. With 0 bases removed from V and 2 bases from J, the gap between germline ends came to 8 bases. Germline V lookup: CDR1 GTSNPN, CDR2 SVGIG (reference sequence). The chain's CDR3 is CAWSVTVPGNTIYF. The CDR3 nucleotides are TGTGCCTGGAGTGTAACAGTCCCTGGAAACACCATATATTTT. Full variable domain (missing parts from reference TRBV30 and TRBJ1-3): SQTIHQWPATLVQPVGSPLSLECTVEGTSNPNLYWYRQAAGRGLQLLFYSVGIGQISSEVPQNLSASRPQDRQFILSSKKLLLSDSGFYLCAWSVTVPGNTIYFGEGSWLTVV.